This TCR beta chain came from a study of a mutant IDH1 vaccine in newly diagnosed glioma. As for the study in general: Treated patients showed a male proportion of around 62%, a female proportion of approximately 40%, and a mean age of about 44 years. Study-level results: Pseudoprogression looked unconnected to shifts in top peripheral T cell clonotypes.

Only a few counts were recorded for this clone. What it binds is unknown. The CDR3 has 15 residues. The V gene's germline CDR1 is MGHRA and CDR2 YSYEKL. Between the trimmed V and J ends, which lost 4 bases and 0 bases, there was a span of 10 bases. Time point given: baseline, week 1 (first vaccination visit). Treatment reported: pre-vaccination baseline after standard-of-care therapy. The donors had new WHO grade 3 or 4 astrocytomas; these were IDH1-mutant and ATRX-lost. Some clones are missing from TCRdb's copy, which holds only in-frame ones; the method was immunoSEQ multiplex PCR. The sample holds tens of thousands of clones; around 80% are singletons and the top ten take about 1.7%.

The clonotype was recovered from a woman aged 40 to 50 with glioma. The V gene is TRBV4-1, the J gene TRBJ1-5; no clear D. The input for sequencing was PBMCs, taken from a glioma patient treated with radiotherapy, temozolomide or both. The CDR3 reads CASSPQEYSNQPQHF. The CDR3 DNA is TGCGCCAGCAGCCCGCAGGAGTATAGCAATCAGCCCCAGCATTTT.